This T cell receptor (beta chain) was profiled in a study of beta chain features in type 1 diabetes. Study-wide points: The naive, central memory and Treg TCRB repertoires showed an apparent similarity that was greater among patients than among healthy donors. Shortening that was moderate but significant affected the TCRB CDR3s of Type 1 diabetes patients in all four CD4+ subsets.

Purities over 98% were achieved in all sorted populations. V dropped 7 bases and J dropped 1 base, with 10 bases sitting between them. Germline V gives CDR1 LNHDA, CDR2 SQIVND (reference sequence). CDR3 length: 13 amino acids. Remarks on this clone: Antigen specificity is unknown.

The authors reverse transcribed all of the isolated RNA, so sequencing captured expressed TCRB transcripts. TCRdb's copy holds only in-frame clones and misses some; the assay was immunoSEQ multiplex PCR. The sample lists about 53,000 clones, roughly half seen once, with around 2.5% in the top ten. This TCR was recovered from a woman aged 40 to 50 with type 1 diabetes. What was sequenced was Tregs from blood. This chain connects TRBV19 to TRBJ1-1; unclear D gene. CDR3 in DNA: TGTGCCAGTATCCCCCGACAGAACACTGAAGCTTTCTTT. Translating it yields CASIPRQNTEAFF.